Below are 20 T cell receptor beta chains sequenced from a single sample in a study of T cells in Graves' hyperthyroidism and ophthalmopathy. The source material, RNA transcripts, was used to amplify TCR beta CDR3 regions. Carried out on the TCR CDR3, a first-round RT-PCR used the HTBI primer set. TCRdb re-derived calls from the multiplex PCR reads in MiXCR, one entry per CDR3 protein. The sample includes about 300,000 distinct CDR3 sequences, roughly 19% of them seen just once. The sequencing sample was made of blood. The receptors stem from a man aged 45-65 years with Graves' ophthalmopathy.

This clonotype was detected ten times or more. The V gene is TRBV6-1, the J gene TRBJ2-7; perhaps TRBD2 as D (5 bases). In germline, CDR1 is MNHNS, CDR2 SASEGT. Trimming shortened V by 8 bases and J by 1 base, and 6 bases separated the two germline ends. CDR3 length: 11 amino acids. The CDR3 DNA follows: TGTGCCAGCGGAGGTTCCTACGAGCAGTACTTC. Protein: CASGGSYEQYF.

This clonotype was found many times. The CDR3 DNA reads TGTGCCAGCAGCCCTACCCCCTCTAGCGGGAGAAGCTCCTACGAGCAGTACTTC. Amino acid sequence: CASSPTPSSGRSSYEQYF. The V gene is TRBV11-2, the J gene TRBJ2-7, with 10 bases lining up with TRBD2. The CDR3 length is 18 residues. Germline loops: CDR1 SGHAT, CDR2 FQNNGV. After removal of 5 bases from V and 0 bases from J, the junction contained 13 bases not matched to a gene.

This clonotype has just a few counts. The chain joins TRBV24-1 to TRBJ2-1; maybe TRBD1 (6 bases). This CDR3 contains 16 residues. V lost 2 bases, J lost 1 base, and 11 bases lay in between. Germline V gives CDR1 KGHDR, CDR2 SFDVKD. CDR3 DNA: TGTGCCACCAGTGATTCCCGACAGGCGTCCTACAATGAGCAGTTCTTC. It translates to CATSDSRQASYNEQFF.

This clonotype appeared many times. The CDR3 sequence: CASSPGGDGAEAFF. CDR3 nucleotides: TGTGCCAGCAGCCCCGGGGGGGACGGCGCTGAAGCTTTCTTT. The rearrangement links TRBV7-3 to TRBJ1-1; weak D call: TRBD1 (5 bases). Germline V gene lookup returns CDR1 SGHTA and CDR2 FQGTGA. Trimming removed 5 bases at V and 6 bases at J, with 16 bases between. The CDR3 spans 14 residues.

This sequence joins TRBV13 and TRBJ1-5; no clear D. The CDR3 has 14 residues. Germline CDR1 PRHDT, CDR2 FYEKMQ (reference sequence). With 5 bases removed from V and 0 bases from J, the gap between germline ends came to 8 bases. The DNA of the CDR3 is TGTGCCAGCAGCGAAAGAGGTAGCAATCAGCCCCAGCATTTT. Its translation: CASSERGSNQPQHF.

There are a few counts of this clonotype. The junction departs from germline at one end; a sequencing error may be responsible. The V and J genes are TRBV2 and TRBJ1-1; D call uncertain. The CDR3 has 15 amino acids. CDR1 and CDR2 from the germline V gene are SNHLY and FYNNEI. The CDR3 nucleotides read TGTGCCAGCAGTGAAGCAGGCTCAATGAACACTAAAGCTTTCTTT. Translation gives CASSEAGSMNTKAFF.

This clonotype occurred many times. The V gene is TRBV4-2, the J gene TRBJ1-1; D not certain. Germline V gene sequence: CDR1 LGHNA, CDR2 YNFKEQ. The CDR3 contains 13 residues. V lost 2 bases, J lost 5 bases, and 9 bases lay in between. The CDR3: CASSQSGDTEAFF. CDR3 nucleotides: TGTGCCAGCAGCCAAAGCGGGGATACTGAAGCTTTCTTT.

The chain employs TRBV9 and TRBJ2-2, with D hard to call. The CDR3 length is 13 residues. The germline gives CDR1 SGDLS, CDR2 YYNGEE. Trimming cost V 3 bases and J 7 bases, with 10 bases left between them. The CDR3 sequence: CASSAGPGGELFF. Written as DNA, the CDR3 is TGTGCCAGCAGCGCCGGGCCGGGCGGGGAGCTGTTTTTT.

This chain uses TRBV28 with TRBJ2-2; TRBD2 aligns across 10 bases. Germline trimming cut 6 bases from V and 5 bases from J; bases unmatched to any gene: 6. This CDR3 is built from 15 residues. Per germline, CDR1 MDHEN and CDR2 SYDVKM. This CDR3 reads CASRKREGRTGELFF. CDR3 nucleotide sequence: TGTGCCAGCAGGAAGCGGGAGGGCCGGACCGGGGAGCTGTTTTTT.

This clonotype was observed a handful of times. The chain carries TRBV20-1 and TRBJ1-2; no firm D call. The CDR3 consists of 12 residues. V lost 2 bases and J 3 bases, leaving 7 bases between the germline ends. CDR1 is DFQATT and CDR2 is SNEGSKA in the germline V gene (reference sequence). CDR3 coding DNA: TGCAGTGCTAGACCCGAGGACTATGGCTACACCTTC. Translated, it gives CSARPEDYGYTF.

The rearrangement joins TRBV7-8 to TRBJ1-2; D gene unclear. The germline V gene encodes CDR1 SGHVS and CDR2 FQNEAQ. The CDR3 runs 14 residues. With 1 base removed from V and 3 bases from J, the gap between germline ends came to 9 bases. The CDR3: CASSLVGGDYGYTF. CDR3 bases: TGTGCCAGCAGCTTAGTCGGAGGTGACTATGGCTACACCTTC.

This clonotype was recorded at least ten times. The chain combines TRBV11-2 with TRBJ2-7, with D maybe TRBD2 (5 bases). The CDR3 length is 14 residues. Germline CDR1 is SGHAT and CDR2 is FQNNGV. V shed 3 bases and J shed 5 bases, with 14 bases lying between them. The CDR3 DNA reads as TGTGCCAGCAGCTTTGGAGGAATCTTAGACGAGCAGTACTTC. Its translation: CASSFGGILDEQYF.

The V call is TRBV6-5, the J call TRBJ2-1; D gene ambiguous. Germline loops: CDR1 MNHEY, CDR2 SVGAGI. The CDR3 is made up of 15 amino acids. V was cut by 2 bases and J by 1 base, with 9 bases left in between. CDR3 bases: TGTGCCAGCAGTTACGTGGGAACTTCCTACAATGAGCAGTTCTTC. The encoded protein is CASSYVGTSYNEQFF.

V and J are TRBV20-1 and TRBJ1-5; D remains ambiguous. CDR3 length: 11 amino acids. V was shortened by 6 bases and J by 9 bases, with 12 bases between the two germline ends. Germline V lookup: CDR1 DFQATT, CDR2 SNEGSKA (reference sequence). The chain's CDR3 is CSAYLDGPQHF. The CDR3 nucleotides are TGCAGTGCCTACCTGGACGGGCCCCAGCATTTT.

Ten or more counts support this clonotype. The chain has TRBV11-2 and TRBJ2-1, with D possibly matching TRBD2 (6 bases). The V and J ends lost 0 bases and 8 bases respectively, with 17 bases between them. The CDR3 runs to 16 residues. Per the germline V gene, CDR1 is SGHAT and CDR2 is FQNNGV. The CDR3 loop reads CASSLESLASVYEQFF. The CDR3 region has the DNA TGTGCCAGCAGCTTAGAATCCCTAGCGAGCGTCTATGAGCAGTTCTTC.

Ten or more counts support this clonotype. The chain recombines TRBV6-2 or TRBV6-3 with TRBJ2-5; D remains unclear. CDR3 length: 13 residues. Germline assignment: CDR1 MNHEY and CDR2 SVGEGT. The germline V and J ends were trimmed by 0 bases and 7 bases, with 9 bases remaining between them. The CDR3 region has the DNA TGTGCCAGCAGTTACTCGCTGCTGGGGACCCAGTACTTC. Residues: CASSYSLLGTQYF.

The chain combines TRBV20-1 with TRBJ1-2; D gene uncertain. This CDR3 contains 13 residues. V dropped 2 bases and J dropped 0 bases, with 7 bases sitting between them. Germline V CDR1 and CDR2: DFQATT, SNEGSKA (reference sequence). The CDR3: CSARPRSNYGYTF. For the CDR3, the DNA is TGCAGTGCTAGACCTCGATCTAACTATGGCTACACCTTC.

This clonotype showed up just a few times. CDR3 sequence (DNA): TGCAGTGCTAGAGACCCCTCGGGGGAGCAGTTCTTC. It encodes CSARDPSGEQFF. The chain recombines TRBV20-1 with TRBJ2-1; maybe TRBD2 (5 bases). The V gene lost 0 bases and the J gene lost 10 bases, with 10 bases spanning the gap. The CDR3 covers 12 residues. In germline, CDR1 is DFQATT, CDR2 SNEGSKA (reference sequence).

This chain links TRBV6-1 with TRBJ1-5; 9 bases are a match to TRBD1. Germline CDR1 and CDR2: MNHNS and SASEGT. V was pared by 6 bases and J by 0 bases, with 9 bases of the junction left unmatched. The CDR3 length is 17 residues. This chain's CDR3 is CASRPDRGVGSNQPQHF. The CDR3 DNA reads TGTGCCAGCAGGCCGGACAGGGGAGTTGGTAGCAATCAGCCCCAGCATTTT.

The rearrangement links TRBV3-1 to TRBJ2-2; D is possibly TRBD2 (5 bases). This CDR3 has 16 amino acids. Germline assignment: CDR1 LGHDT and CDR2 YNNKEL (reference sequence). With 0 bases removed from V and 0 bases from J, the gap between germline ends came to 8 bases. CDR3 DNA: TGTGCCAGCAGCCAAGAAGCCGGGACGAACACCGGGGAGCTGTTTTTT. Translation gives CASSQEAGTNTGELFF.